This T cell receptor beta chain was sequenced during a study of blood T cell repertoires in COVID-19. Seattle patients were enrolled while actively infected and followed longitudinally. The CDR3 is 14 residues long. V lost 1 base and J 2 bases, leaving 6 bases between the germline ends. Germline V CDR1 and CDR2: SGHVS, FQNEAQ. Using immunoSEQ multiplex PCR, the repertoire was profiled, and TCRdb retains in-frame clones only, with some absent. The sample consists of under 300,000 clones, roughly 90% of them appearing once. The clonotype comes from a woman in her sixties with COVID-19, enrolled during active disease. Specimen: peripheral blood. The chain is built from TRBV7-8 and TRBJ2-4; D not resolved. The chain's CDR3 is CASSLGRSKNIQYF. DNA for the CDR3: TGTGCCAGCAGCTTAGGGCGGTCCAAAAACATTCAGTACTTC.